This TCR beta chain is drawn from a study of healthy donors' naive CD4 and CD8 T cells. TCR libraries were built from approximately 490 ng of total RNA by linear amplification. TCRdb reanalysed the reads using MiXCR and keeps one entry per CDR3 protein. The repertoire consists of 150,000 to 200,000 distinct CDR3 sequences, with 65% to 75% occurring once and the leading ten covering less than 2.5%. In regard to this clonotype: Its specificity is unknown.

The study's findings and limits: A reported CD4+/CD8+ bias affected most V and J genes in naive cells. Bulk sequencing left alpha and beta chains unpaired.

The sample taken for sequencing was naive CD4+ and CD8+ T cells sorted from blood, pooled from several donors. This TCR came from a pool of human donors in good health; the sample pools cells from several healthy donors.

The CDR3 DNA follows: TGTGCCACCAGCAGGCCAGGGCCGGCTGGCTACACCTTC. Translating gives CATSRPGPAGYTF. The V and J genes are TRBV15 and TRBJ1-2; D is perhaps TRBD1 (5 bases). Germline CDR1 and CDR2: LNHNV and YYDKDF (reference sequence). The CDR3 runs 13 residues. Trimming shortened V by 3 bases and J by 7 bases, and 12 bases separated the two germline ends.